The source of this TCR beta chain is a study of CD4+ T cells in melanoma. Study-level points and caveats: Reportedly, melanoma neoantigen-specific CD4+ T cells showed varied differentiation states.

Sequencing used immunoSEQ multiplex PCR; TCRdb keeps in-frame clones, though not all of them. This sample has around 100,000 clones, with about nine tenths found just once. Note on this clone: As yet, its antigen is unknown.

The germline gives CDR1 MNHNS, CDR2 SASEGT. There are 17 residues in the CDR3. Between the trimmed V and J ends, which lost 3 bases and 0 bases, there was a span of 18 bases. The TCR originated in a human donor with melanoma. The sample comprised peripheral blood. This chain connects TRBV6-1 to TRBJ2-7; D might be TRBD1 (5 bases). The CDR3 DNA sequence: TGTGCCAGCAGTGATTCATATCTCAGGGTTTCCTCCTACGAGCAGTACTTC. It codes for CASSDSYLRVSSYEQYF.